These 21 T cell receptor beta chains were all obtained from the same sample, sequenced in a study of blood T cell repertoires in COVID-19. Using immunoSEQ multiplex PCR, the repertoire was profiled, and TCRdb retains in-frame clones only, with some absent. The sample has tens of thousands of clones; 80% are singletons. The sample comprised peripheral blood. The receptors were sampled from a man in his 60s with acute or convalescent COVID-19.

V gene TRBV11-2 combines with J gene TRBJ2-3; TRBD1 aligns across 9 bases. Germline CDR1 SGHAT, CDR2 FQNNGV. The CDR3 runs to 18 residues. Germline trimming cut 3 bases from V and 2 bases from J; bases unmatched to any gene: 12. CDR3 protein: CASSLGAAGTGLTDTQYF. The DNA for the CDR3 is TGTGCCAGCAGCTTGGGGGCGGCCGGGACAGGGCTCACAGATACGCAGTATTTT.

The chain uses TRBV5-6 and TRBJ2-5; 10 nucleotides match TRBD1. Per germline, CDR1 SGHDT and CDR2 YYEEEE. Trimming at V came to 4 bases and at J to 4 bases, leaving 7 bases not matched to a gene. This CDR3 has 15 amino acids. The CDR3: CASSPRQGAGETQYF. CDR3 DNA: TGTGCCAGCAGCCCACGACAGGGGGCAGGAGAGACCCAGTACTTC.

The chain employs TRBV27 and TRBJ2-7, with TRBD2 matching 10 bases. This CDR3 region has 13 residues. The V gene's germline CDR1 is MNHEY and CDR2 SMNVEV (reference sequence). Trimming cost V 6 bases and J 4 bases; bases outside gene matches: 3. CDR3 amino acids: CASRISGGYEQYF. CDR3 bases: TGTGCCAGCAGGATTAGCGGGGGGTACGAGCAGTACTTC.

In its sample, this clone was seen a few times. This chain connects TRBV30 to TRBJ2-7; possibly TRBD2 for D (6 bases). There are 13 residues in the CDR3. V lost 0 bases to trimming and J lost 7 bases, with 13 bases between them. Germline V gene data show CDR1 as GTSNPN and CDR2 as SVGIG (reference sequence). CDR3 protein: CAWSVTSLGEQYF. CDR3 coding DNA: TGTGCCTGGAGTGTAACTAGCCTGGGTGAGCAGTACTTC.

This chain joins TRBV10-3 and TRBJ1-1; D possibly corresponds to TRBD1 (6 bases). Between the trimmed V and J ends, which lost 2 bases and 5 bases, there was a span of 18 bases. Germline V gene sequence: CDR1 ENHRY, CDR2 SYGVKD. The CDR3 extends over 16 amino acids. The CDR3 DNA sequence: TGTGCCATCAGTGAGCGGAATACAGGGTCGGGTACTGAAGCTTTCTTT. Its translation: CAISERNTGSGTEAFF.

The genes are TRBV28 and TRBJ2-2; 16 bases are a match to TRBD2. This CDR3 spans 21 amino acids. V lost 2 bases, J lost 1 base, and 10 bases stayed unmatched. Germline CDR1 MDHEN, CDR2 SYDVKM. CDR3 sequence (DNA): TGTGCCAGCAGTTTAATACCCCCGGGACTAGCGGGGGGGCAGAACACCGGGGAGCTGTTTTTT. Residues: CASSLIPPGLAGGQNTGELFF.

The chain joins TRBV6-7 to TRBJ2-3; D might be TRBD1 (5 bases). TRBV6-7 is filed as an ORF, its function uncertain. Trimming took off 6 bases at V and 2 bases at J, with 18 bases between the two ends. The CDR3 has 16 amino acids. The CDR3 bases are TGTGCCAGCAGCTCCACCCCGACTGGGGCCACAGATACGCAGTATTTT. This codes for CASSSTPTGATDTQYF.

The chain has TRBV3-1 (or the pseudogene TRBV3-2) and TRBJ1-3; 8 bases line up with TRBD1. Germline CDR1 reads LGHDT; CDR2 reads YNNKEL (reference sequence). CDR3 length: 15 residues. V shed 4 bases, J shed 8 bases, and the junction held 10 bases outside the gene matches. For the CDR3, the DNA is TGTGCCAGCAGCCGAGGGGCAACAGGGGGATACACCATATATTTT. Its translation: CASSRGATGGYTIYF.

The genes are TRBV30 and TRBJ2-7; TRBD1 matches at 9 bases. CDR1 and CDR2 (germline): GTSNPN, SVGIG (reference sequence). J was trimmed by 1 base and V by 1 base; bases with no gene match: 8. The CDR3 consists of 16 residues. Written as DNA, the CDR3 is TGTGCCTGGAGTGCATCCGGGACAGGGTCATCCTACGAGCAGTACTTC. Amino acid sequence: CAWSASGTGSSYEQYF.

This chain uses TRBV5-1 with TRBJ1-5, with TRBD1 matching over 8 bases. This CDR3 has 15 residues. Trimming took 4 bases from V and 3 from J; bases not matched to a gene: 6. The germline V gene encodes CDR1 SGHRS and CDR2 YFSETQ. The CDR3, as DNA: TGCGCCAGCAGCATAGACAGGGGCGTCAATCAGCCCCAGCATTTT. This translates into CASSIDRGVNQPQHF.

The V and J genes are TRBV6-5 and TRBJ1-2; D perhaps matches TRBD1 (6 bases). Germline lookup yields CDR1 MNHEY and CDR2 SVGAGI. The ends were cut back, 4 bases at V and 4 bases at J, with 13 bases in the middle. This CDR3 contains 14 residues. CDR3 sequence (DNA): TGTGCCAGCAGTTCCGGACAGACACTCTATGGCTACACCTTC. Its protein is CASSSGQTLYGYTF.

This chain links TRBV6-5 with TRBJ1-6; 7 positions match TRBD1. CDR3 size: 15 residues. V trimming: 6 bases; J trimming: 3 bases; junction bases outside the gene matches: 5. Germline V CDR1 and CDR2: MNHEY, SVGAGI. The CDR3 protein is CASSPQGFYNSPLHF. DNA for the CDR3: TGTGCCAGCAGCCCACAGGGGTTCTATAATTCACCCCTCCACTTT.

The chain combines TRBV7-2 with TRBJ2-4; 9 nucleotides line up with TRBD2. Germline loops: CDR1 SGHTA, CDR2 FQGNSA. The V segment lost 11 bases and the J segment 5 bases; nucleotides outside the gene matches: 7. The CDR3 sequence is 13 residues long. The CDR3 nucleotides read TGTGCCTTGGCTAGCGGGGTGCAAAACATTCAGTACTTC. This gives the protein CALASGVQNIQYF. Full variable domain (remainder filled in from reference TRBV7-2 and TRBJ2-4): GAGVSQSPSNKVTEKGKDVELRCDPISGHTALYWYRQSLGQGLEFLIYFQGNSAPDKSGLPSDRFSAERTGGSVSTLTIQRTQQEDSAVYLCALASGVQNIQYFGAGTRLSVL.

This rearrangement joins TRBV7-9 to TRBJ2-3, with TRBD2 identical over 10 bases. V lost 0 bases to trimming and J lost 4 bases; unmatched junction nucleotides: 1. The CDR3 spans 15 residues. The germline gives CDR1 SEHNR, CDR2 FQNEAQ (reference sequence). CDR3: CASSLASGGPDTQYF. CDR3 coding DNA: TGTGCCAGCAGCTTAGCTAGCGGGGGGCCAGATACGCAGTATTTT.

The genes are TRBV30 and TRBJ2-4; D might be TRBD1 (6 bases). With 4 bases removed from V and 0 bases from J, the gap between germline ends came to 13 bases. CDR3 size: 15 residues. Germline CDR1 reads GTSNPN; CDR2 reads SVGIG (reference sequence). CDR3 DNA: TGTGCCTGGAAGGGACGGACAGAAGCCAAAAACATTCAGTACTTC. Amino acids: CAWKGRTEAKNIQYF.

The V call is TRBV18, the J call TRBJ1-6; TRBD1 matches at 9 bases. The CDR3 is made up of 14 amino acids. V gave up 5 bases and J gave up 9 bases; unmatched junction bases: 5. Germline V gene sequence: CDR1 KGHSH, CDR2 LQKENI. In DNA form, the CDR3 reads TGTGCCAGCTCAAGCGACAGGGGGTTTTCACCCCTCCACTTT. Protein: CASSSDRGFSPLHF.

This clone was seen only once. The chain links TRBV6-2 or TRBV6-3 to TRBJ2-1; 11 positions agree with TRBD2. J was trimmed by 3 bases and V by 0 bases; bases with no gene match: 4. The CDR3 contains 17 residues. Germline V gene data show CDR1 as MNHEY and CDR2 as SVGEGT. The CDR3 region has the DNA TGTGCCAGCAGTTACTCCCTAGCGGGGGGAAACTACAATGAGCAGTTCTTC. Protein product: CASSYSLAGGNYNEQFF.

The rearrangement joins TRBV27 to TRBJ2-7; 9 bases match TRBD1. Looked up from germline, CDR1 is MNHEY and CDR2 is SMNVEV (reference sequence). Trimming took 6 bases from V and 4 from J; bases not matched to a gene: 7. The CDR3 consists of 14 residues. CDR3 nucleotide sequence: TGTGCCAGCAGAAAGGACAGGGGCCCTTACGAGCAGTACTTC. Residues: CASRKDRGPYEQYF.

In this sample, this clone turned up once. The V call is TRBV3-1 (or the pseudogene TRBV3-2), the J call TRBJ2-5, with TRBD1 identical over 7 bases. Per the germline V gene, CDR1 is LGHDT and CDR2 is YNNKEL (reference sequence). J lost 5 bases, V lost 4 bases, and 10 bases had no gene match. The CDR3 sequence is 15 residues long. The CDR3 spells CASSPRGTVTETQYF. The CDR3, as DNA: TGTGCCAGCAGCCCCAGGGGGACAGTCACTGAGACCCAGTACTTC.

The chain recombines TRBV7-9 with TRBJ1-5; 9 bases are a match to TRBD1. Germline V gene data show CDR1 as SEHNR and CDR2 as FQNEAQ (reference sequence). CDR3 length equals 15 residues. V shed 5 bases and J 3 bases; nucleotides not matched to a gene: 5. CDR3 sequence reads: CASSPTGGDNQPQHF. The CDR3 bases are TGTGCCAGCAGCCCGACAGGGGGTGACAATCAGCCCCAGCATTTT. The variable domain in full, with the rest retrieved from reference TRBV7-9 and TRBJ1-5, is DTGVSQNPRHKITKRGQNVTFRCDPISEHNRLYWYRQTLGQGPEFLTYFQNEAQLEKSRLLSDRFSAERPKGSFSTLEIQRTEQGDSAMYLCASSPTGGDNQPQHFGDGTRLSIL.

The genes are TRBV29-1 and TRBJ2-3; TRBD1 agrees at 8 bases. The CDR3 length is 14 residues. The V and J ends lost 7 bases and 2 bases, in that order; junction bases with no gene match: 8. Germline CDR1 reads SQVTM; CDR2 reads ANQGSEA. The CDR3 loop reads CSGQGRPNTDTQYF. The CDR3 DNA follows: TGCAGCGGACAGGGGCGTCCCAACACAGATACGCAGTATTTT.